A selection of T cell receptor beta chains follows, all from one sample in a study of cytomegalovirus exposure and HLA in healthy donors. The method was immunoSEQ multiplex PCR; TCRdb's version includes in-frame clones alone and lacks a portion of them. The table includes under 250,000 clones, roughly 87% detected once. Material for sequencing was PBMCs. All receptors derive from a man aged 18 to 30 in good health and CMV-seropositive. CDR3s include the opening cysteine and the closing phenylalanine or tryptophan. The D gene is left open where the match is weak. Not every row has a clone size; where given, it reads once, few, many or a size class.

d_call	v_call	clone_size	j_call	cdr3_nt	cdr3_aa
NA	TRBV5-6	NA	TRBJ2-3	TGTGCCAGCAGCAGGACAGATACGCAGTATTTT	CASSRTDTQYF
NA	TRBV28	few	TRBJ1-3	TGTGCCAGCAGCCCTGGGGCAGTTAGTGGAAACACCATATATTTT	CASSPGAVSGNTIYF
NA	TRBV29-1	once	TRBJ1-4	TGCAGCGTTTTGGTGGGGGGCGGTGAAAAACTGTTTTTT	CSVLVGGGEKLFF
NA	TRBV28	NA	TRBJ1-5	TGTGCCAGCAGATCGGGGACAACCAATCAGCCCCAGCATTTT	CASRSGTTNQPQHF
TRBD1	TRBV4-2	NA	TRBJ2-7	TGTGCCAGCAGCCAAGATCAAGGGACAGGGAAATACGAGCAGTACTTC	CASSQDQGTGKYEQYF
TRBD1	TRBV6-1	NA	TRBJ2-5	TGTGCCAGCAGTGAATCCAGGGGGCTAATGGAGACCCAGTACTTC	CASSESRGLMETQYF
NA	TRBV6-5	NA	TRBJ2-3	TGTGCCAGCAGTTATCTGGACACAGATACGCAGTATTTT	CASSYLDTDTQYF
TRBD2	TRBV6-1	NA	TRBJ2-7	TGTGCCAGCAGTGTTGAACTAGCGGGCTACTACGAGCAGTACTTC	CASSVELAGYYEQYF
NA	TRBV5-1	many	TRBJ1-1	TGCGCCAGCAGCTCGCAAACAGGGTGGGAGAACACTGAAGCTTTCTTT	CASSSQTGWENTEAFF
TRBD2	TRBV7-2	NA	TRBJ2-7	TGTGCCAGCAGCTCCGGACTAGCGGGAGGGTGGTACGAGCAGTACTTC	CASSSGLAGGWYEQYF
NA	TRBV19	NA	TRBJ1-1	TGTGCCAGTAGGCCATGGGGCACGGGGACTGAAGCTTTCTTT	CASRPWGTGTEAFF
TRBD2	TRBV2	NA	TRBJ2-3	TGTGCCAGCAGTGATGGGCTAGCGGGAGGTACAGATACGCAGTATTTT	CASSDGLAGGTDTQYF
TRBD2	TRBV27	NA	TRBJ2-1	TGTGCCAGCAGTTCCCCGGGAGGGTCCTACAATGAGCAGTTCTTC	CASSSPGGSYNEQFF
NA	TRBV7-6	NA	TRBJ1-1	TGTGCCAGCAGCCATCGGGGTCCCAACACTGAAGCTTTCTTT	CASSHRGPNTEAFF
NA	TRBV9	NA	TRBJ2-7	TGTGCCAGCAGCGTCCGGGACGGTTCCTACGAGCAGTACTTC	CASSVRDGSYEQYF
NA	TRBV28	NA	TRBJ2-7	TGTGCCAGCAGTGGAGGGACCCTCTACGAGCAGTACTTC	CASSGGTLYEQYF
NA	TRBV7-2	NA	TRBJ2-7	TGTGCCAGCAGCTTAGCGAGGAGGGGCTCCTACGAGCAGTACTTC	CASSLARRGSYEQYF
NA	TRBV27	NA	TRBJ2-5	TGTGCCAGCAGTCCCCATGAGAAGGAGACCCAGTACTTC	CASSPHEKETQYF
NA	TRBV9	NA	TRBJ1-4	TGTGCCAGCAGCCCTGACATGGCTAGTGAAAAACTGTTTTTT	CASSPDMASEKLFF
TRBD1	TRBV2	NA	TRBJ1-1	TGTGCCAGCAGTACAGGGGACATCGGGGTTTTAAGGGTCTTT	CASSTGDIGVLRVF
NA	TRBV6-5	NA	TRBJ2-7	TGTGCCAGCAGTTATGGGGTCGGAGCCTACGAGCAGTACTTC	CASSYGVGAYEQYF
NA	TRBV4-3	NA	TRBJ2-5	TGCGCCAGCAGCCAAGAGTGTAGTCTACACATACTACAAGAGACCCAGTACTTC	CASSQECSLHILQETQYF
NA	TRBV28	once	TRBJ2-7	TGTGCCAGCAGGGCGGGACACCCCTCCTACGAGCAGTACTTC	CASRAGHPSYEQYF
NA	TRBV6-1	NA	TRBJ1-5	TGTGCCAGCAGTGAAATGGTAGGGGCTAGCAATCAGCCCCAGCATTTT	CASSEMVGASNQPQHF
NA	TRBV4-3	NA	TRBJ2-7	TGCGCCAGCAGCCAAGAGGTAGGGGGTGAGCAGTACTTC	CASSQEVGGEQYF
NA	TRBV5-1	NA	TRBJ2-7	TGCGCCAGCAGCTTAGACTACGAGCAGTACTTC	CASSLDYEQYF
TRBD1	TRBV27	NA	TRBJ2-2	TGTGCCAGCAGTTTTTCTGTGTACCGGGACAGGACAAACACCGGGGAGCTGTTTTTT	CASSFSVYRDRTNTGELFF
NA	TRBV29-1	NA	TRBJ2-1	TGCAGCGTGAAGACTCAGGGGCGTGAGCAGTTCTTC	CSVKTQGREQFF
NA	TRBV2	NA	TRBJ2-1	TGTGCCAGCAGGGTGGATCTGGGCGGTGAGCAGTTCTTC	CASRVDLGGEQFF
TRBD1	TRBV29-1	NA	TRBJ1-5	TGCAGCGTTGCCTCCGATACAGGGGGCAATCAGCCCCAGCATTTT	CSVASDTGGNQPQHF
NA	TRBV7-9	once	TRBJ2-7	TGTGCCAGCAGCCTGGCCGGGGACTACGAGCAGTACTTC	CASSLAGDYEQYF
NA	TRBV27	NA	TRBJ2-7	TGTGCCAGCAGCCCCGGGCAGGGTCGGTACGAGCAGTACTTC	CASSPGQGRYEQYF
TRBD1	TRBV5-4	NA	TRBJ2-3	TGTGCCACCGCCTCGGGACAGTCCACAGATACGCAGTATTTT	CATASGQSTDTQYF
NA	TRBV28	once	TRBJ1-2	TGTGCCAGCAGGGTACCGGGACCCTATGGCTACACCTTC	CASRVPGPYGYTF
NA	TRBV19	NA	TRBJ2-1	TGTGCCAGTAGTCCCCGAGGGGATGAGCAGTTCTTC	CASSPRGDEQFF
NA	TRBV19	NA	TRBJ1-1	TGTGCCAGTATTACGGGTCCAGGGAGGAACACTGAAGCTTTCTTT	CASITGPGRNTEAFF
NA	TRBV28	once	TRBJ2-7	TGTGCCAGCAGTTCCCCGGGACCGTATAAGGAGCAGTACTTC	CASSSPGPYKEQYF
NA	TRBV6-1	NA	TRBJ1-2	TGTGCCAGCAGTGAAATTTTGTCGCAGGTCCCTACTTATGGCTACACCTTC	CASSEILSQVPTYGYTF
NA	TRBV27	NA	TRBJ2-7	TGTGCCAGCAGTTATGACAGGACCTACGAGCAGTACTTC	CASSYDRTYEQYF
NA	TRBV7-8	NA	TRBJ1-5	TGTGCCAGCAGCTTAGTAGAGGGGATGCAGCCCCAGCATTTT	CASSLVEGMQPQHF
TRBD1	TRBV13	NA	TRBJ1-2	TGTGCCAGCAGCTTAGGCCCGAACAGGGGGCATGGCTACACCTTC	CASSLGPNRGHGYTF
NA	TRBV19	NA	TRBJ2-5	TGTGCCAGTAGGCCAAGGAACCAGGGTATAGAGACCCAGTACTTC	CASRPRNQGIETQYF
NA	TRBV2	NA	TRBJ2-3	TGTGCCAGCAGATCGGGAGCGGGAGATACGCAGTATTTT	CASRSGAGDTQYF
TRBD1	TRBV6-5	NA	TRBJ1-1	TGTGCCAGCAGTTCCATGCCGGGACAGGGCTACACTGAAGCTTTCTTT	CASSSMPGQGYTEAFF
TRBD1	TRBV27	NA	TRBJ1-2	TGTGCCAGCAGTCAGGGGGCCTACACCTTC	CASSQGAYTF
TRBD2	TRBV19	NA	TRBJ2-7	TGTGCCAGTAGCCCTCTTCCGGGACTAGTCTCCTACGAGCAGTACTTC	CASSPLPGLVSYEQYF
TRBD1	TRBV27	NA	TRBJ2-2	TGTGCCAGCAGTTGGACAGGCGGGGAGCTGTTTTTT	CASSWTGGELFF
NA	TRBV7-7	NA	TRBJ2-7	TGTGCCAGCAAAATGAGGAGTACTACGTCTTACTACGAGCAGTACTTC	CASKMRSTTSYYEQYF
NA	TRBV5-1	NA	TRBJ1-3	TGCGCCAGCAGCGCCACAGGGACCACTGGAAACACCATATATTTT	CASSATGTTGNTIYF
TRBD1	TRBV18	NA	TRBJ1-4	TGTGCCAGCTCCCCCGGGACAGGGGATGAAAAACTGTTTTTT	CASSPGTGDEKLFF
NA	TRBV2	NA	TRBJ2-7	TGTGCCAGTAAACCGGGACACCAATCCTACGAGCAGTACTTC	CASKPGHQSYEQYF
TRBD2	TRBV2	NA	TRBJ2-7	TGTGCCAGCACTCCAGCGGGAGGGCCGTACTACGAGCAGTACTTC	CASTPAGGPYYEQYF
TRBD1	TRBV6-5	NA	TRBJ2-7	TGTGCCAGCCGGGACAGGGACAAGACCTACGAGCAGTACTTC	CASRDRDKTYEQYF
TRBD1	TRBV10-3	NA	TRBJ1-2	TGTGCCATCAGTGAAGACAGGGTCTATGGCTACACCTTC	CAISEDRVYGYTF
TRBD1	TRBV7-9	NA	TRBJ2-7	TGTGCCAGCAGCCGGACAGGGACCGACTACGAGCAGTACTTC	CASSRTGTDYEQYF